Sequencing of this T cell receptor (beta chain) was carried out in a study of T cell responses to AZD1222 COVID-19 vaccine. The germline V gene encodes CDR1 SGHRS and CDR2 YFSETQ. J gave up 5 bases and V 0 bases, and 12 bases lay outside the gene matches. This CDR3 has 18 amino acids. Study-level points and caveats: Variant regions that are unmutated are reportedly the target of nearly half of spike-specific TCRs. White British donors predominated, females outnumbered males, and clonal diversity was possibly underestimated.

On this clone: What it binds is not known.

The protocol was immunoSEQ multiplex PCR, while the TCRdb copy is restricted to in-frame clones and leaves out a portion. This repertoire shows approximately 180,000 clones, about 91% found once; its top ten account for over 6%. This receptor was obtained from an adult in good health. The V and J genes are TRBV5-1 and TRBJ1-2; 11 bases map to TRBD1. The starting material was peripheral blood, obtained on day 0 of AZD1222 vaccination. The CDR3 region has the DNA TGCGCCAGCAGCTTGGGGTTCCGGACAGGGGGCCGATCTTATGGCTACACCTTC. Translated, it gives CASSLGFRTGGRSYGYTF.